The source of this T cell receptor (beta chain) is a study of T cells in Graves' hyperthyroidism and ophthalmopathy. Germline V CDR1 and CDR2: LNHDA, SQIVND (reference sequence). The CDR3 extends over 15 amino acids. V dropped 7 bases and J dropped 0 bases, with 10 bases sitting between them. Turning to this clonotype: What it binds is not known.

RNA transcripts provided the source from which TCR beta CDR3 regions were amplified. An initial round of RT-PCR targeting the TCR CDR3 relied on the HTBI primer set. TCRdb fed the multiplex PCR reads into MiXCR, producing one record per CDR3 protein. The sample includes hundreds of thousands of distinct CDR3 sequences, under 20% of them seen just once. Exclusion of a patient resulted from uncontrolled infection, other autoimmune disease, pregnancy or lactation. Fresh peripheral blood, 9.5 to 10 ml of it, supplied the PBMCs. Study conclusions and caveats: Among thyroid clonotypes expanded above 0.001, most also appeared in blood. A 13 V-J signature model discriminated ophthalmopathy versus stable hyperthyroidism.

The rearrangement links TRBV19 to TRBJ2-6; weak D call: TRBD1 (5 bases). Material: blood. The source of this sequence is a woman between 18 and 29 years old with Graves' ophthalmopathy. The CDR3 region has the DNA TGTGCCAGTAACGACAGAGTCTCTGGGGCCAACGTCCTGACTTTC. As protein: CASNDRVSGANVLTF.